Below, 4 T cell receptor beta chains from the same sample are listed, as sequenced in a study of spatial heterogeneity in lung cancer (dated by TCRdb to between 2019 and 2020). Interpreted using the paper, the time point label stands for: sample taken at primary tumor resection. The library came from 5' RACE. TCRdb lists the instrument as NextSeq 500. TCRdb reanalyzed the raw reads on its own, using fastp at Q25 for trimming and MiXCR for clone calling, and kept in-frame beta chains. Every entry covers one CDR3 protein and lists the most common genes and DNA from its rows. Recorded for this sample are 6,000 to 7,500 distinct CDR3 sequences; 6.5% to 7.5% of them occurred a single time. The biggest ten clones account for under 85% of the sample. The starting material was PBMCs, obtained at surgery. These receptors originate from a male donor with early-stage non-small cell lung cancer.

This clonotype qualifies as medium-sized. This rearrangement joins TRBV6-5 to TRBJ2-1; D might be TRBD1 (5 bases). V was trimmed by 11 bases and J by 2 bases, leaving 19 bases between them. CDR3 length equals 15 residues. In germline, CDR1 is MNHEY, CDR2 SVGAGI. The DNA of the CDR3 is TGTGCCTCCCAGGGCTATGAAAAAACCTACAATGAGCAGTTCTTC. It translates to CASQGYEKTYNEQFF.

There are many counts of this clonotype. The CDR3 spells CASSFQGSGLQETQYF. CDR3 DNA sequence: TGTGCCAGCAGTTTTCAGGGTAGCGGTCTACAAGAGACCCAGTACTTC. The V and J genes are TRBV12-3 or TRBV12-4 and TRBJ2-5, with a weak D call TRBD2 (6 bases). Trimming took 3 bases from V and 2 from J, leaving 16 bases between them. CDR3 length: 16 amino acids.

This clonotype was seen at least ten times. The chain is built from TRBV25-1 and TRBJ1-6; perhaps TRBD1 as D (5 bases). In germline, CDR1 is MGHDK, CDR2 SYGVNS. CDR3 size: 15 residues. V lost 3 bases and J lost 6, with 12 bases in between. CDR3 coding DNA: TGTGCCAGCAGTGAGACTTCAGGGTTTAATTCACCCCTCCACTTT. This sequence encodes CASSETSGFNSPLHF.

In this sample, this clonotype turned up many times. The rearrangement uses TRBV10-3 and TRBJ1-4; 9 positions agree with TRBD1. CDR1 is ENHRY, CDR2 SYGVKD, per germline. V was clipped by 5 bases and J by 8 bases; unmatched bases: 6. CDR3 length: 14 amino acids. CDR3 region: CAISTGGATEKLFF. The CDR3 DNA reads TGTGCCATCAGTACAGGGGGCGCAACCGAAAAACTGTTTTTT.